One and the same sample provided the 9 T cell receptor beta chains below, sequenced in a study of memory CD4+ T cells and cytomegalovirus serostatus. Single viable CD3+CD4+CD8-CD45RO+ cells were sorted as the memory CD4+ T cells. The table came from immunoSEQ multiplex PCR; TCRdb's copy has only in-frame clones and leaves some out. The data show 40,000 to 45,000 clones, around 79% seen once. Sequencing was carried out using memory CD4+ T cells from blood. All receptors come from an adult in good health and CMV-seronegative.

The V gene is TRBV30, the J gene TRBJ2-1; 7 bases match TRBD1. The CDR3 has 13 amino acids. After removal of 0 bases from V and 15 bases from J, the junction contained 11 bases not matched to a gene. Germline V gene lookup returns CDR1 GTSNPN and CDR2 SVGIG (reference sequence). The CDR3 DNA sequence: TGTGCCTGGAGTGTACTAGGGGGCAAGGTGGGGTTCTTC. Its protein product is CAWSVLGGKVGFF.

J is TRBJ1-5 and V is TRBV27; D ambiguous. V was trimmed by 4 bases and J by 6 bases, leaving 10 bases between them. This CDR3 contains 13 residues. Germline V gene sequence: CDR1 MNHEY, CDR2 SMNVEV (reference sequence). CDR3 DNA sequence: TGTGCCAGCAGTTGGACGGGAGGTCAGCCCCAGCATTTT. It specifies CASSWTGGQPQHF.

DNA of the CDR3: TGTGCCATCAGTGATGGACAGGGGAGTAATTCACCCCTCCACTTT. This encodes CAISDGQGSNSPLHF. The rearrangement uses TRBV10-3 and TRBJ1-6; 9 bases agree with TRBD1. This CDR3 region has 15 residues. Germline CDR1 ENHRY, CDR2 SYGVKD. V gave up 3 bases and J gave up 6 bases; unmatched junction bases: 3.

A single count supports this clone. The V gene is TRBV7-2, the J gene TRBJ2-5, with TRBD1 identical over 7 bases. Germline V lookup: CDR1 SGHTA, CDR2 FQGNSA. Trimming took 4 bases from V and 5 from J; bases not matched to a gene: 7. The CDR3 is 14 amino acids. Here the CDR3 DNA reads TGTGCCAGCAGCTCACGACAGGGTGGGGAGACCCAGTACTTC. Its translation is CASSSRQGGETQYF.

The rearrangement uses TRBV6-1 and TRBJ2-5, with 12 bases lining up with TRBD2. The V gene's germline CDR1 is MNHNS and CDR2 SASEGT. V lost 4 bases, J lost 5 bases, and 5 bases stayed unmatched. This CDR3 is built from 15 residues. The CDR3 region has the DNA TGTGCCAGCAGTGCTAGCGGGGGGGCCCAGGAGACCCAGTACTTC. It is translated as CASSASGGAQETQYF.

The CDR3 DNA sequence: TGCGCCAGCAGCTTTAATGGACAGGACAATCAGCCCCAGCATTTT. It encodes CASSFNGQDNQPQHF. The chain is built from TRBV5-1 and TRBJ1-5; 7 positions match TRBD1. Germline V CDR1 and CDR2: SGHRS, YFSETQ. This CDR3 has 15 residues. Trimming removed 2 bases from V and 3 bases from J; junction bases left unmatched: 5.

V is TRBV18 and J is TRBJ1-6; D unresolved. V lost 3 bases to trimming and J lost 9 bases, with 15 bases between them. The length of the CDR3 is 15 residues. Germline CDR1 KGHSH, CDR2 LQKENI. The CDR3 DNA is TGTGCCAGCTCACCCCAGTCCCCGGAGGGTTCACCCCTCCACTTT. Its protein is CASSPQSPEGSPLHF.

This clone was seen once. The chain links TRBV7-8 to TRBJ2-1; TRBD2 aligns across 12 bases. This CDR3 is built from 15 residues. After removal of 3 bases from V and 4 bases from J, the junction contained 1 base not matched to a gene. Germline lookup yields CDR1 SGHVS and CDR2 FQNEAQ. CDR3 sequence reads: CASSFGLAGYNEQFF. In DNA, the CDR3 is TGTGCCAGCAGCTTCGGACTAGCGGGATACAATGAGCAGTTCTTC. Based on the CDR3 plus reference TRBV7-8 and TRBJ2-1, the full variable domain is GAGVSQSPRYKVAKRGQDVALRCDPISGHVSLFWYQQALGQGPEFLTYFQNEAQLDKSGLPSDRFFAERPEGSVSTLKIQRTQQEDSAVYLCASSFGLAGYNEQFFGPGTRLTVL.

J is TRBJ1-6 and V is TRBV28; D uncertain. V was shortened by 4 bases and J by 11 bases, with 12 bases between the two germline ends. Looked up from germline, CDR1 is MDHEN and CDR2 is SYDVKM. CDR3 length: 13 residues. CDR3 residues: CASSSQSTPPLHF. The CDR3 coding sequence is TGTGCCAGCAGTTCTCAAAGTACTCCACCCCTCCACTTT.